These 20 T cell receptor beta chains were sequenced from one sample in a study of shared clonotypes between healthy human individuals. Clones were sequenced by immunoSEQ multiplex PCR, and TCRdb holds only the in-frame ones, with some missing. Of more than 550,000 clones in the sample, just over 90% are singletons; the top ten hold roughly 22%. As defined, naive CD8 cells were CD45RO-negative and positively selected for CCR7, with terminally differentiated effector memory CD45RA+ cells excluded. The sequenced material came from naive CD8+ T cells sorted from blood. Receptors were obtained from a man between 25 and 39 years old in good health.

The genes are TRBV7-9 and TRBJ2-5, with a weak D call TRBD1 (6 bases). The germline V gene encodes CDR1 SEHNR and CDR2 FQNEAQ (reference sequence). The CDR3 has 15 amino acids. V was shortened by 3 bases and J by 4 bases, with 15 bases between the two germline ends. The DNA for the CDR3 is TGTGCCAGCAGCTTGGTTCAGGGCAGGGGAGAGACCCAGTACTTC. Translated, it gives CASSLVQGRGETQYF.

The CDR3 sequence is CASSQELTDSGANVLTF. Here the CDR3 DNA reads TGCGCCAGCAGCCAAGAGTTGACTGACTCTGGGGCCAACGTCCTGACTTTC. The chain is built from TRBV4-3 and TRBJ2-6; no reliable D call. The CDR3 spans 17 residues. Trimming took off 0 bases at V and 0 bases at J, with 9 bases between the two ends. Per the germline V gene, CDR1 is LGHNA and CDR2 is YSLEER.

This clone was recorded once. The chain employs TRBV27 and TRBJ1-5; no clear D gene. The germline V gene has CDR1 MNHEY and CDR2 SMNVEV (reference sequence). Trimming took off 3 bases at V and 4 bases at J, with 13 bases between the two ends. The CDR3 covers 15 residues. CDR3 protein: CASSFMGSGNQPQHF. The CDR3 DNA is TGTGCCAGCAGTTTTATGGGGTCGGGAAATCAGCCCCAGCATTTT.

The genes are TRBV11-2 and TRBJ2-3; the D is unclear. V was trimmed by 1 base and J by 2 bases, leaving 10 bases between them. Germline CDR1 and CDR2: SGHAT and FQNNGV. The CDR3 loop spans 15 amino acids. The CDR3 region has the DNA TGTGCCAGCAGCTTAGTACGGAGTTACACAGATACGCAGTATTTT. Translated, it gives CASSLVRSYTDTQYF. The variable domain in full, completed from reference TRBV11-2 and TRBJ2-3, reads EAGVAQSPRYKIIEKRQSVAFWCNPISGHATLYWYQQILGQGPKLLIQFQNNGVVDDSQLPKDRFSAERLKGVDSTLKIQPAKLEDSAVYLCASSLVRSYTDTQYFGPGTRLTVL.

This clone was seen once. CDR3 residues: CASSVEGAGGTDTQYF. In DNA, the CDR3 is TGTGCCAGCAGCGTAGAGGGGGCGGGAGGTACAGATACGCAGTATTTT. V and J are TRBV9 and TRBJ2-3, with D possibly being TRBD2 (8 bases). From germline, CDR1 is SGDLS and CDR2 YYNGEE. The CDR3 totals 16 residues. V lost 0 bases and J lost 3, with 14 bases in between.

The chain joins TRBV7-6 to TRBJ2-7; tentative D call: TRBD2 (6 bases). Trimming shortened V by 5 bases and J by 3 bases, and 11 bases separated the two germline ends. The CDR3 has 13 amino acids. In germline, CDR1 is SGHVS, CDR2 FNYEAQ. The CDR3: CASSMGLGYEQYF. CDR3 sequence (DNA): TGTGCCAGCAGCATGGGACTGGGCTACGAGCAGTACTTC.

This clone was found once. The gene calls are TRBV4-1 and TRBJ2-2; tentatively, D is TRBD1 (6 bases). This CDR3 has 16 amino acids. V was trimmed by 5 bases and J by 0 bases, leaving 13 bases between them. Germline V lookup: CDR1 MGHRA, CDR2 YSYEKL. CDR3 DNA sequence: TGCGCCAGCAGCTGGGCGGACAGTACGAACACCGGGGAGCTGTTTTTT. Translation gives CASSWADSTNTGELFF.

The J gene is TRBJ2-5, the V gene TRBV27; no reliable D call. The CDR3 is 14 residues long. Germline CDR1 is MNHEY and CDR2 is SMNVEV (reference sequence). V was trimmed by 2 bases and J by 7 bases, leaving 14 bases between them. CDR3 residues: CASSLDSTPRTQYF. CDR3 DNA: TGTGCCAGCAGTTTAGACTCGACGCCGAGGACCCAGTACTTC.

V is TRBV27 and J is TRBJ1-4; a possible D gene is TRBD1 (5 bases). Trimming took 1 base from V and 7 from J, leaving 13 bases between them. CDR3 length: 15 amino acids. Germline V lookup: CDR1 MNHEY, CDR2 SMNVEV (reference sequence). DNA for the CDR3: TGTGCCAGCAGTTTATACCAGGGCTCTACTGAAAAACTGTTTTTT. Protein product: CASSLYQGSTEKLFF.

The chain joins TRBV7-9 to TRBJ2-1; 16 nucleotides agree with TRBD2. The germline V gene encodes CDR1 SEHNR and CDR2 FQNEAQ (reference sequence). Trimming cost V 4 bases and J 5 bases; bases outside gene matches: 5. The CDR3 length is 17 residues. This chain's CDR3 is CASSSGLAGGGNNEQFF. CDR3 in DNA: TGTGCCAGCAGCTCGGGACTAGCGGGAGGGGGTAACAATGAGCAGTTCTTC.

The genes are TRBV15 and TRBJ2-1; TRBD1 agrees at 8 bases. CDR1 is LNHNV, CDR2 YYDKDF, per germline (reference sequence). The V gene end was trimmed by 3 bases and the J gene end by 10 bases; junction bases not matched to a gene: 11. The CDR3 spans 15 residues. CDR3 sequence (DNA): TGTGCCACCAGCAGTTTGGACAGGGCAATCTTCGAGCAGTTCTTC. It specifies CATSSLDRAIFEQFF. The whole variable domain, filled in from reference TRBV15 and TRBJ2-1, reads DAMVIQNPRYQVTQFGKPVTLSCSQTLNHNVMYWYQQKSSQAPKLLFHYYDKDFNNEADTPDNFQSRRPNTSFCFLDIRSPGLGDTAMYLCATSSLDRAIFEQFFGPGTRLTVL.

The chain links TRBV11-2 to TRBJ2-7, with 10 bases matching TRBD2. The trim removed 0 bases at V and 2 bases at J, leaving 4 bases unmatched. Germline V gives CDR1 SGHAT, CDR2 FQNNGV. CDR3 length equals 16 residues. As DNA, the CDR3 is TGTGCCAGCAGCTTAGAGATAGCGGGAGGCGCCTACGAGCAGTACTTC. Amino acids: CASSLEIAGGAYEQYF.

This rearrangement joins TRBV2 to TRBJ1-1; D gene uncertain. V lost 6 bases and J lost 6, with 17 bases in between. This CDR3 contains 14 residues. The germline CDR1 and CDR2 sequences are SNHLY and FYNNEI. CDR3 DNA: TGTGCCAGCAGCGTCCTGGGAGGTAGATCTGAAGCTTTCTTT. It encodes CASSVLGGRSEAFF.

The chain employs TRBV7-9 and TRBJ1-5; D might be TRBD1 (5 bases). The germline CDR1 and CDR2 sequences are SEHNR and FQNEAQ (reference sequence). V was trimmed by 5 bases and J by 2 bases, leaving 13 bases between them. The CDR3 runs to 15 residues. The CDR3 spells CASSDKGVCNQPQHF. CDR3 bases: TGTGCCAGCAGCGACAAAGGGGTGTGCAATCAGCCCCAGCATTTT. The full variable domain, completed using reference TRBV7-9 and TRBJ1-5, is DTGVSQNPRHKITKRGQNVTFRCDPISEHNRLYWYRQTLGQGPEFLTYFQNEAQLEKSRLLSDRFSAERPKGSFSTLEIQRTEQGDSAMYLCASSDKGVCNQPQHFGDGTRLSIL.

The chain has TRBV7-8 and TRBJ1-5; D possibly corresponds to TRBD1 (5 bases). V was cut by 5 bases and J by 5 bases, with 13 bases left in between. The length of the CDR3 is 14 residues. Germline-derived CDR1 and CDR2 are SGHVS and FQNEAQ. The CDR3 DNA follows: TGTGCCAGCAGCATCTCAGGGACCGATCAGCCCCAGCATTTT. The encoded protein is CASSISGTDQPQHF.

In its sample, this clone was seen once. The chain recombines TRBV4-1 with TRBJ2-1, with 8 bases identical to TRBD1. This CDR3 contains 13 residues. The germline gives CDR1 MGHRA, CDR2 YSYEKL. V lost 1 base to trimming and J lost 15 bases; unmatched junction nucleotides: 8. The CDR3: CASSQGPGGLLFF. The CDR3 DNA is TGCGCCAGCAGCCAAGGCCCAGGGGGCCTCTTGTTCTTC.

Only one count was recorded for this clone. This chain uses TRBV27 with TRBJ1-2; D is perhaps TRBD1 (6 bases). This CDR3 is 15 amino acids long. Trimming took 0 bases from V and 3 from J, leaving 11 bases between them. Germline CDR1 is MNHEY and CDR2 is SMNVEV (reference sequence). CDR3 amino acids: CASSLSGGDYYGYTF. The DNA for the CDR3 is TGTGCCAGCAGTTTATCAGGGGGGGATTACTATGGCTACACCTTC.

The chain has TRBV7-9 and TRBJ1-5; no clear D gene. The CDR3 length is 11 residues. With 6 bases removed from V and 9 bases from J, the gap between germline ends came to 9 bases. In germline, CDR1 is SEHNR, CDR2 FQNEAQ (reference sequence). CDR3 in amino acids: CASSFLRPQHF. CDR3 DNA sequence: TGTGCCAGCAGTTTCCTTAGGCCCCAGCATTTT.

The rearrangement joins TRBV28 to TRBJ2-5; no firm D call. Trimming shortened V by 2 bases and J by 5 bases, and 12 bases separated the two germline ends. The CDR3 spans 14 residues. Germline lookup yields CDR1 MDHEN and CDR2 SYDVKM. The CDR3 protein is CASSLTQIGETQYF. Written as DNA, the CDR3 is TGTGCCAGCAGTTTAACCCAAATTGGGGAGACCCAGTACTTC.

This clone was recorded a few times. The chain carries TRBV9 and TRBJ2-7, with D uncertain. The ends were cut back, 3 bases at V and 3 bases at J, with 10 bases in the middle. Germline CDR1 is SGDLS and CDR2 is YYNGEE. The CDR3 runs 13 residues. The CDR3 bases are TGTGCCAGCAGCGCTGGGCCACTCTACGAGCAGTACTTC. Protein product: CASSAGPLYEQYF. Using reference TRBV9 and TRBJ2-7 for the parts outside the CDR3, the full variable domain is DSGVTQTPKHLITATGQRVTLRCSPRSGDLSVYWYQQSLDQGLQFLIQYYNGEERAKGNILERFSAQQFPDLHSELNLSSLELGDSALYFCASSAGPLYEQYFGPGTRLTVT.